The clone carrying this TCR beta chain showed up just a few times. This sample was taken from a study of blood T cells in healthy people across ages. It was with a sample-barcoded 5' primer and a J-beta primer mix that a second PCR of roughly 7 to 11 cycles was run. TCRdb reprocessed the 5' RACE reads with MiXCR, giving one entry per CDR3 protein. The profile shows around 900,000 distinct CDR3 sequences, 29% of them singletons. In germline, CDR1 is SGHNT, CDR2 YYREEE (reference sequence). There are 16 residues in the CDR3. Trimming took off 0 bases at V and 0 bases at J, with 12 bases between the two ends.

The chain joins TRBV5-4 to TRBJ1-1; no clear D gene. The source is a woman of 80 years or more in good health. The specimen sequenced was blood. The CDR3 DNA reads TGTGCCAGCAGCTTGGACATCGTGGGCCTGAACACTGAAGCTTTCTTT. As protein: CASSLDIVGLNTEAFF. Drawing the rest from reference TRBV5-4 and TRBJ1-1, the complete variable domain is ETGVTQSPTHLIKTRGQQVTLRCSSQSGHNTVSWYQQALGQGPQFIFQYYREEENGRGNFPPRFSGLQFPNYSSELNVNALELDDSALYLCASSLDIVGLNTEAFFGQGTRLTVV.